The 16 T cell receptor beta chains given below trace back to one sample, sequenced in a study of CDR3 diversity in severe acne. TCRdb reanalysed the PCR reads using MiXCR and keeps one entry per CDR3 protein. The sample holds roughly 79,000 distinct CDR3 sequences, around 50% seen once. The source material was blood. These receptors all stem from a male donor with severe acne vulgaris.

Comment on this clonotype: This sequence may be a read error, since a much larger clone differs from it by one base. The gene calls are TRBV6-1 and TRBJ2-7; no firm D call. The germline V and J ends were trimmed by 6 bases and 2 bases, with 14 bases remaining between them. Germline-derived CDR1 and CDR2 are MNHNS and SASEGT. The CDR3 sequence is 14 residues long. CDR3 region: CASRTTPTTYEQYV. The CDR3 nucleotides are TGTGCCAGCAGAACGACTCCAACAACCTACGAGCAGTACGTC.

The chain carries TRBV7-9 and TRBJ2-7, with TRBD1 matching over 8 bases. Germline CDR1 SEHNR, CDR2 FQNEAQ (reference sequence). This CDR3 has 12 residues. J lost 5 bases, V lost 9 bases, and 6 bases had no gene match. CDR3 loop: CASSMTGDEQYF. CDR3 bases: TGTGCCAGTAGTATGACAGGGGACGAGCAGTACTTC.

CDR3 sequence: CASSLYPLAGPTDTQYF. The CDR3 DNA sequence: TGTGCCAGCAGCTTATATCCACTAGCGGGCCCCACAGATACGCAGTATTTT. The rearrangement uses TRBV7-2 and TRBJ2-3, with TRBD2 identical over 9 bases. Germline lookup yields CDR1 SGHTA and CDR2 FQGNSA. J gave up 2 bases and V 2 bases, and 8 bases lay outside the gene matches. This CDR3 is 17 amino acids long.

This clonotype was detected many times. This chain connects TRBV3-1 to TRBJ1-1; 8 bases align to TRBD1. V lost 0 bases, J lost 1 base, and 1 base stayed unmatched. Germline loops: CDR1 LGHDT, CDR2 YNNKEL (reference sequence). The CDR3 runs 15 residues. CDR3 coding DNA: TGTGCCAGCAGCCAAGAGGGGACAGGGAACACTGAAGCTTTCTTT. It specifies CASSQEGTGNTEAFF.

This clonotype was seen only a few times. DNA for the CDR3: TGTGCCAGCAGCCACTACAGGGAGGACACTGAAGCTTTCTTT. Translating it yields CASSHYREDTEAFF. This chain uses TRBV7-2 with TRBJ1-1, with a possible D match to TRBD1 (6 bases). The germline V gene encodes CDR1 SGHTA and CDR2 FQGNSA. This CDR3 contains 14 residues. Trimming removed 5 bases from V and 3 bases from J, with 13 bases in between. The variable domain in full, completed from reference TRBV7-2 and TRBJ1-1, reads GAGVSQSPSNKVTEKGKDVELRCDPISGHTALYWYRQSLGQGLEFLIYFQGNSAPDKSGLPSDRFSAERTGGSVSTLTIQRTQQEDSAVYLCASSHYREDTEAFFGQGTRLTVV.

The J gene is TRBJ2-3, the V gene TRBV10-1, with 14 bases lining up with TRBD2. The ends lost 0 bases at V and 6 bases at J; junction bases unmatched: 17. CDR3 length equals 21 residues. From germline, CDR1 is WNHNN and CDR2 SYGVQD (reference sequence). CDR3 sequence reads: CASSESNRRGLAGGPSDTQYF. The CDR3 DNA is TGCGCCAGCAGTGAGTCGAACCGCAGAGGACTAGCGGGAGGTCCATCGGATACGCAGTATTTT.

Comment on this clonotype: Just one base apart from a much larger clone, this may be a read error. V and J are TRBV27 and TRBJ2-1; D is unclear. This CDR3 has 14 residues. Germline lookup yields CDR1 MNHEY and CDR2 SMNVEV (reference sequence). The V end lost 1 base, the J end lost 8 bases, and 12 bases lay between the germline ends. The CDR3 DNA reads as TGTGCCAGCAGTTTATTTGGGATAGGGCATGAGCAGTTCTTC. Its protein product is CASSLFGIGHEQFF.

The gene calls are TRBV19 and TRBJ2-5; 7 bases are a match to TRBD2. The CDR3 covers 15 residues. Germline CDR1 reads LNHDA; CDR2 reads SQIVND (reference sequence). V lost 0 bases to trimming and J lost 5 bases; unmatched junction nucleotides: 6. The CDR3 loop reads CASSIESSGGETQYF. As DNA, the CDR3 is TGTGCCAGTAGTATAGAGTCTAGCGGCGGTGAGACCCAGTACTTC.

This clonotype has a handful of counts. CDR3 in amino acids: CAISVTDFTKNEQFF. The CDR3 nucleotides read TGTGCCATCAGTGTGACCGACTTTACTAAAAATGAGCAGTTCTTC. The chain joins TRBV10-3 to TRBJ2-1, with D hard to call. CDR1 and CDR2 from the germline V gene are ENHRY and SYGVKD. The CDR3 consists of 15 residues. Trimming took off 4 bases at V and 7 bases at J, with 17 bases between the two ends.

The chain links TRBV3-1 to TRBJ1-2; D uncertain. Germline V gene sequence: CDR1 LGHDT, CDR2 YNNKEL (reference sequence). The CDR3 runs 13 residues. The V gene lost 4 bases and the J gene lost 6 bases, with 12 bases spanning the gap. This chain's CDR3 is CASSPSNLNGYTF. The CDR3 coding sequence is TGTGCCAGCAGCCCCAGTAATCTAAATGGCTACACCTTC.

V usage is TRBV29-1 and J usage is TRBJ2-7; weak D call: TRBD1 (6 bases). Trimming left V 4 bases short and J 0 bases short, with 13 bases between. From germline, CDR1 is SQVTM and CDR2 ANQGSEA. The CDR3 extends over 14 amino acids. The CDR3 loop reads CSVAGDTLSYEQYF. The CDR3 nucleotides read TGCAGCGTTGCAGGGGACACTCTCTCCTACGAGCAGTACTTC.

V is TRBV20-1 and J is TRBJ2-1; 12 bases map to TRBD2. The CDR3 runs 19 residues. The trim removed 1 base at V and 12 bases at J, leaving 22 bases unmatched. Per germline, CDR1 DFQATT and CDR2 SNEGSKA (reference sequence). The CDR3, as DNA: TGCAGTGCTAGAGTGGGGGAGGCTAGCGGGAGGGTCCGTAATGAGGTGCAGTTCTTC. It codes for CSARVGEASGRVRNEVQFF.

The chain combines TRBV13 with TRBJ2-3; no reliable D call. The CDR3 loop spans 17 amino acids. Trimming cost V 0 bases and J 2 bases, with 15 bases left between them. CDR1 is PRHDT, CDR2 FYEKMQ, per germline (reference sequence). The DNA of the CDR3 is TGTGCCAGCAGCTTAGGCCGTGGTCTAACTGCCACAGATACGCAGTATTTT. It translates to CASSLGRGLTATDTQYF.

By frequency in the sample, this clonotype is medium-sized. J is TRBJ2-1 and V is TRBV7-9, with 15 nucleotides matching TRBD2. The junction had 8 bases not matched to a gene; V was cut back by 6 bases and J by 8 bases. The germline V gene has CDR1 SEHNR and CDR2 FQNEAQ (reference sequence). The CDR3 loop spans 16 amino acids. The DNA of the CDR3 is TGTGCCAGCAGGAGGGGACTAGCGGGAGGTCTGGATGAGCAGTTCTTC. Protein sequence: CASRRGLAGGLDEQFF.

The table lists this clonotype with a few counts. The J gene is TRBJ2-1, the V gene TRBV6-1; D possibly corresponds to TRBD2 (5 bases). Germline V gene data show CDR1 as MNHNS and CDR2 as SASEGT. The V gene lost 3 bases and the J gene lost 12 bases, with 21 bases spanning the gap. CDR3 length: 15 residues. The CDR3 spells CASSETDLSGEGQFF. Here the CDR3 DNA reads TGTGCCAGCAGTGAGACGGACCTATCCGGTGAGGGGCAGTTCTTC.

The rearrangement links TRBV7-2 to TRBJ2-5; tentative D call: TRBD2 (7 bases). This CDR3 region has 14 residues. V dropped 1 base and J dropped 5 bases, with 11 bases sitting between them. In germline, CDR1 is SGHTA, CDR2 FQGNSA. CDR3 DNA: TGTGCCAGCAGCTTAGAAGGGGGGGCCGAGACCCAGTACTTC. Its protein is CASSLEGGAETQYF.